One TCR beta chain is described in this entry. TCRdb's copy holds only in-frame clones and misses some; the assay was immunoSEQ multiplex PCR. The sample yields fewer than 75,000 clones, more than 85% seen once. The sample is drawn from a study of T cell changes during pregnancy in multiple sclerosis. The CDR3 consists of 13 residues. Germline V gene sequence: CDR1 SGHTA, CDR2 FQGNSA. V lost 5 bases and J 6 bases, leaving 13 bases between the germline ends. This sequence originates from a female donor with multiple sclerosis, enrolled in a pregnancy study. The sample consisted of CD8+ T cells from peripheral blood mononuclear cells, taken before pregnancy. The rearrangement joins TRBV7-2 to TRBJ1-2, with D maybe TRBD1 (6 bases). In DNA form, the CDR3 reads TGTGCCAGCAGCCCAGCAGGGGCTCATGGCTACACCTTC. Amino acids: CASSPAGAHGYTF.